A single sample gave rise to the 21 T cell receptor beta chains below, sequenced in a study of blood T cell repertoires in COVID-19. Only in-frame clones appear in the TCRdb table, and some are missing; sequencing was by immunoSEQ multiplex PCR. The data show about 270,000 clones, almost 85% seen once. Sequencing was performed on PBMCs or T cells enriched from blood (not recorded which). These receptors were collected from a woman between 50 and 59 years old with acute COVID-19.

The chain joins TRBV24-1 to TRBJ1-2, with TRBD1 identical over 9 bases. This CDR3 is 14 amino acids long. Germline V gene lookup returns CDR1 KGHDR and CDR2 SFDVKD. V shed 7 bases and J 3 bases; nucleotides not matched to a gene: 5. The CDR3 sequence is CATRTTGGDYGYTF. The CDR3 DNA follows: TGTGCCACCAGGACCACAGGGGGCGACTATGGCTACACCTTC.

The chain couples TRBV6-1 to TRBJ2-1; TRBD2 matches 8 bases. Germline V gene data show CDR1 as MNHNS and CDR2 as SASEGT. This CDR3 spans 15 amino acids. The trim removed 2 bases at V and 2 bases at J, leaving 2 bases unmatched. CDR3 region: CASSETGGTYNEQFF. The CDR3 DNA reads as TGTGCCAGCAGTGAAACGGGGGGGACCTACAATGAGCAGTTCTTC.

The chain joins TRBV4-3 to TRBJ2-7, with 9 bases aligning to TRBD1. Germline V lookup: CDR1 LGHNA, CDR2 YSLEER. V gave up 0 bases and J gave up 2 bases; unmatched junction bases: 11. CDR3 length: 18 residues. The CDR3 is CASSQDYRGTGYTYEQYF. CDR3 nucleotide sequence: TGCGCCAGCAGCCAAGATTACCGTGGGACAGGGTACACCTACGAGCAGTACTTC.

The chain joins TRBV7-2 to TRBJ1-2, with 7 nucleotides matching TRBD1. CDR3 size: 12 residues. Germline CDR1 is SGHTA and CDR2 is FQGNSA. J lost 8 bases, V lost 6 bases, and 6 bases had no gene match. The CDR3 nucleotides are TGTGCCAGCAGTGACAGGGTGGGAGGCTACACCTTC. Protein: CASSDRVGGYTF.

This clone was seen only a few times. In DNA, the CDR3 is TGTGCCAGCAGCTTATTACAGACCTACGAGCAGTACTTC. This gives the protein CASSLLQTYEQYF. V is TRBV7-2 and J is TRBJ2-7; D ambiguous. Germline CDR1 reads SGHTA; CDR2 reads FQGNSA. Deletions cut 2 bases from V and 2 bases from J, with 7 bases between. The CDR3 totals 13 residues.

This sequence joins TRBV19 and TRBJ2-2; maybe TRBD2 (6 bases). The CDR3 sequence is 15 residues long. The germline V gene has CDR1 LNHDA and CDR2 SQIVND (reference sequence). V was pared by 1 base and J by 6 bases, with 12 bases between. The CDR3 sequence: CASSIGRAGPGELFF. The CDR3 DNA reads TGTGCCAGTAGTATAGGTCGAGCGGGTCCCGGGGAGCTGTTTTTT.

V gene TRBV5-4 combines with J gene TRBJ1-1; TRBD1 agrees at 9 bases. The CDR3 spans 16 residues. Germline assignment: CDR1 SGHNT and CDR2 YYREEE (reference sequence). The V and J ends lost 4 bases and 1 base, in that order; junction bases with no gene match: 8. The chain's CDR3 is CASSPGTGISNTEAFF. CDR3 coding DNA: TGTGCCAGCAGCCCCGGGACAGGGATTTCGAACACTGAAGCTTTCTTT.

The chain employs TRBV23-1 and TRBJ2-7; 7 nucleotides line up with TRBD1. TRBV23-1 is treated as an ORF (open reading frame) with a function not yet certain. The CDR3 contains 14 residues. Trimming took 7 bases from V and 5 from J; bases not matched to a gene: 11. The CDR3 here is CASMSRQGRDEQYF. The DNA for the CDR3 is TGCGCCAGCATGTCTCGACAGGGACGGGACGAGCAGTACTTC.

In its sample, this clone was seen once. CDR3 protein: CASQAGTGYNSPLHF. The CDR3 DNA follows: TGTGCCAGCCAGGCGGGGACAGGATATAATTCACCCCTCCACTTT. V and J are TRBV6-5 and TRBJ1-6; 8 positions agree with TRBD1. CDR1 and CDR2 from the germline V gene are MNHEY and SVGAGI. The CDR3 is made up of 15 amino acids. Losses at the gene ends were 8 bases for V and 4 bases for J; bases not matched to a gene: 7.

The V and J genes are TRBV15 and TRBJ2-5, with 10 bases aligning to TRBD2. Trimming removed 0 bases from V and 5 bases from J; junction bases left unmatched: 12. The CDR3 covers 18 residues. Germline-derived CDR1 and CDR2 are LNHNV and YYDKDF (reference sequence). In DNA, the CDR3 is TGTGCCACCAGCAGAGATCTCCCCCCTAGCGGGGGAATGGAGACCCAGTACTTC. Translation gives CATSRDLPPSGGMETQYF.

This clone appeared a few times. This sequence joins TRBV27 and TRBJ2-7; D is perhaps TRBD1 (6 bases). Germline loops: CDR1 MNHEY, CDR2 SMNVEV (reference sequence). The CDR3 spans 14 residues. The V and J ends lost 2 bases and 0 bases respectively, with 8 bases between them. The CDR3 region has the DNA TGTGCCAGCAGTTTACACAGGGACTCCTACGAGCAGTACTTC. Its protein product is CASSLHRDSYEQYF.

The V gene is TRBV19, the J gene TRBJ1-2; 11 positions match TRBD1. This CDR3 has 15 amino acids. Unmatched junction bases numbered 6, after V lost 5 bases and J lost 4 bases. The germline V gene encodes CDR1 LNHDA and CDR2 SQIVND (reference sequence). The CDR3 nucleotides are TGTGCCAGTAGTCGGACAGGGGGCGCGACCTATGGCTACACCTTC. Translated, it gives CASSRTGGATYGYTF.

CDR3 in amino acids: CASSPGTGVNNEQFF. Written as DNA, the CDR3 is TGTGCCAGCTCACCCGGGACAGGAGTAAATAATGAGCAGTTCTTC. The chain combines TRBV18 with TRBJ2-1, with TRBD1 matching 8 bases. The trim removed 3 bases at V and 7 bases at J, leaving 8 bases unmatched. Germline loops: CDR1 KGHSH, CDR2 LQKENI. This CDR3 is built from 15 residues.

The rearrangement uses TRBV7-2 and TRBJ1-1; D is perhaps TRBD1 (6 bases). CDR3 size: 17 residues. CDR1 and CDR2 from the germline V gene are SGHTA and FQGNSA. V was trimmed by 5 bases and J by 1 base, leaving 20 bases between them. This CDR3 reads CASSARPRQEWNTEAFF. CDR3 bases: TGTGCCAGCAGCGCCCGCCCAAGACAGGAGTGGAACACTGAAGCTTTCTTT.

The J gene is TRBJ2-6, the V gene TRBV29-1, with D uncertain. Between the trimmed V and J ends, which lost 3 bases and 1 base, there was a span of 7 bases. The CDR3 covers 14 residues. Germline V gives CDR1 SQVTM, CDR2 ANQGSEA. The CDR3 reads CSVDGKSGANVLTF. The DNA for the CDR3 is TGCAGCGTTGATGGCAAGTCTGGGGCCAACGTCCTGACTTTC.

This clone was detected once. The chain combines TRBV24-1 with TRBJ2-3; TRBD2 aligns across 7 bases. The trim removed 3 bases at V and 5 bases at J, leaving 4 bases unmatched. Germline-derived CDR1 and CDR2 are KGHDR and SFDVKD. The CDR3 sequence is 14 residues long. Here the CDR3 DNA reads TGTGCCACCAGTGATCGGGACTACCGAGATACGCAGTATTTT. Protein sequence: CATSDRDYRDTQYF.

This clone was seen only once. V gene TRBV11-2 combines with J gene TRBJ1-2, with TRBD1 matching over 7 bases. This CDR3 comprises 15 residues. Trimming at V came to 4 bases and at J to 5 bases, leaving 10 bases not matched to a gene. From germline, CDR1 is SGHAT and CDR2 FQNNGV. The CDR3 spells CASSSRAGTAYGYTF. The CDR3 DNA sequence: TGTGCCAGCAGCTCCCGGGCTGGGACAGCATATGGCTACACCTTC.

The chain is built from TRBV7-3 and TRBJ1-2; D possibly corresponds to TRBD1 (6 bases). CDR1 and CDR2 from the germline V gene are SGHTA and FQGTGA. Trimming cost V 3 bases and J 8 bases, with 19 bases left between them. The CDR3 spans 15 residues. The CDR3 coding sequence is TGTGCCAGCAGCTTTAGAAAAACAGGGTTAGTAGGCTACACCTTC. It yields the protein CASSFRKTGLVGYTF.

V and J are TRBV2 and TRBJ2-1; D is possibly TRBD2 (5 bases). Trimming pared 4 bases from V and 9 bases from J, leaving 16 bases between. Germline V CDR1 and CDR2: SNHLY, FYNNEI. The CDR3 has 14 amino acids. This CDR3 is CASSVYTSRGEQFF. As DNA, the CDR3 is TGTGCCAGCAGTGTCTACACTTCACGGGGTGAGCAGTTCTTC.

The chain has TRBV13 and TRBJ1-2; 10 bases are shared with TRBD1. The V gene end was trimmed by 5 bases and the J gene end by 6 bases; junction bases not matched to a gene: 9. There are 15 residues in the CDR3. Germline CDR1 reads PRHDT; CDR2 reads FYEKMQ (reference sequence). This CDR3 is CASSGPGQGIDGYTF. CDR3 in DNA: TGTGCCAGCAGCGGGCCGGGACAGGGGATCGATGGCTACACCTTC.

The rearrangement links TRBV27 to TRBJ1-5; possible D gene TRBD1, 5 bases. The CDR3 totals 15 residues. The V end was cut by 5 bases, the J end by 2 bases, with 13 bases between. Germline values: CDR1 MNHEY, CDR2 SMNVEV (reference sequence). This CDR3 reads CASSPQGRRNQPQHF. The CDR3 DNA reads TGTGCCAGCAGTCCGCAGGGTAGGCGCAATCAGCCCCAGCATTTT.